A single sample is the source of the 6 T cell receptor beta chains below, sequenced in a study of cytotoxic CD8 clonotypes in ibrutinib-treated CLL. The repertoire was sequenced with immunoSEQ multiplex PCR; TCRdb's copy has only in-frame clones and lacks some. This sample carries 70,000 to 80,000 clones, 80% of them seen once, and the ten largest clones take 6% to 9%. This specimen consisted of PBMCs, obtained at disease progression, from a patient treated with ibrutinib. These receptors were obtained from a human donor with chronic lymphocytic leukemia.

The chain couples TRBV28 to TRBJ1-4; D unresolved. Germline V gene sequence: CDR1 MDHEN, CDR2 SYDVKM. V lost 4 bases, J lost 8 bases, and 11 bases lay in between. The CDR3 sequence is 13 residues long. The CDR3 sequence is CASSSIGREKLFF. In nucleotides, the CDR3 is TGTGCCAGCAGTTCGATAGGACGGGAAAAACTGTTTTTT.

This chain uses TRBV27 with TRBJ2-2; D is unresolved. CDR3 length: 16 amino acids. Germline CDR1 reads MNHEY; CDR2 reads SMNVEV (reference sequence). Trimming pared 5 bases from V and 5 bases from J, leaving 18 bases between. CDR3 amino acids: CASSPISRVMTGELFF. The DNA of the CDR3 is TGTGCCAGCAGTCCCATCAGTAGAGTGATGACCGGGGAGCTGTTTTTT.

This clone was observed a single time. CDR3 protein: CASSLGGQGFYGYTF. CDR3 bases: TGTGCCAGCAGTTTAGGTGGACAGGGGTTTTATGGCTACACCTTC. The chain recombines TRBV27 with TRBJ1-2; TRBD1 aligns across 9 bases. Losses at the gene ends were 2 bases for V and 5 bases for J; bases not matched to a gene: 6. Germline CDR1 MNHEY, CDR2 SMNVEV (reference sequence). The CDR3 loop spans 15 amino acids.

The chain joins TRBV6-1 to TRBJ2-3; weak D call: TRBD2 (6 bases). The CDR3 is 15 amino acids. Between the trimmed V and J ends, which lost 6 bases and 0 bases, there was a span of 13 bases. Looked up from germline, CDR1 is MNHNS and CDR2 is SASEGT. CDR3 amino acids: CASRRGGASTDTQYF. The CDR3 DNA sequence: TGTGCCAGCAGGAGAGGAGGGGCTAGCACAGATACGCAGTATTTT.

This sequence joins TRBV19 and TRBJ1-6; possible D gene TRBD1, 5 bases. The germline CDR1 and CDR2 sequences are LNHDA and SQIVND (reference sequence). The V end lost 5 bases, the J end lost 1 base, and 15 bases lay between the germline ends. This CDR3 is 17 amino acids long. CDR3 loop: CASSSPPGESYNSPLHF. The CDR3 DNA follows: TGTGCCAGTAGTTCCCCCCCGGGGGAATCCTATAATTCACCCCTCCACTTT.

The rearrangement uses TRBV6-5 and TRBJ1-1; no reliable D call. V dropped 0 bases and J dropped 0 bases, with 5 bases sitting between them. The CDR3 extends over 14 amino acids. The germline gives CDR1 MNHEY, CDR2 SVGAGI. The CDR3: CASSYSGMNTEAFF. In DNA form, the CDR3 reads TGTGCCAGCAGTTACTCCGGGATGAACACTGAAGCTTTCTTT.